This T cell receptor (beta chain) was recorded in a study of T-cell memory formation after mild COVID-19 (dated by TCRdb to the early 2020s). For the wider study: TCR sequence clusters from the two donors were found to be largely donor specific. In a couple of donors, T-cell clones that expanded and contracted after mild COVID-19 were followed by sequencing TCRalpha and TCRbeta repertoires longitudinally. The cohort was made up of two young adult volunteers, one female and one male, who were previously healthy.

Points the paper makes about the study in general: The second-wave clones that peaked on day 37 were not confirmed to be SARS-CoV-2 specific. Only a couple of mild cases were covered in the study, and larger cohorts including severe cases with pre-infection samples were considered necessary. Some responding clones were detected in pre-infection memory, which suggested that pre-existing cross-reactive memory T cells had joined the SARS-CoV-2 response. From day 15 to 85, contracting clones showed balanced CD4/CD8 phenotypes, whereas a second wave of clones that expanded from day 15 to 37 leaned towards CD4+. Contracting CD4+ clones turned up mainly in the CM and EM memory subsets, whereas EMRA was where CD8+ clones were enriched.

Ficoll-Paque density gradient centrifugation was the method used to isolate PBMCs. CDR1 and CDR2 are read off the germline V gene (reference sequence) as MNHNY and SVGAGI. The junction carries 16 bases between V and J, which are trimmed by 7 bases and 9 bases respectively. Counted from cysteine to phenylalanine, this CDR3 has 13 amino acids. Here the CDR3 DNA is all that survives: 39 bases in frame from base 1. This clonotype was detected a few times. Its binding antigen is unknown. One base away there is no much larger clone; base qualities are not given. The instrument given in TCRdb is Illumina NovaSeq 6000. Using 5'RACE with constant-segment primers, TCRalpha and TCRbeta cDNA libraries were constructed, with sample barcodes and unique molecular identifiers added in the process. Trizol reagent was used to extract RNA from every sample. Amplification of the libraries took two PCR steps, and the second step added a second sample barcode plus Illumina TruSeq adapters. Libraries were sequenced on an Illumina NovaSeq with 2 x 150 bp paired-end reads. On the authors' methods: With migec v1.2.7, reads were demultiplexed and then collapsed into UMI-guided consensus sequences. With mixcr v2.1.11, UMI consensuses were aligned to TRA and TRB V and J templates and assembled into clonotypes. Expanded or contracted clonotypes were those called significant by both edgeR and NoisET, with noise models trained on biological replicates. For edgeR calls, the thresholds were a false discovery rate-adjusted p below 0.01 and a log2 fold-change of 1. As an exploratory analysis of dynamics, max-normalized trajectories of the 1000 most abundant clonotypes were examined with PCA combined with hierarchical clustering. Separately sequenced CD4+ and CD8+ repertoires were used to assign the CD4 or CD8 phenotype of responding clones. TCRdb ran its own pipeline on the public reads, namely fastp trimming at Q25 and MiXCR clone calling, and kept in-frame beta chains. Rows are unified per CDR3 protein, each entry keeping the most common DNA and genes. Clone size and V and J calls follow TCRdb, not the original study. This sample is represented by more than 150,000 distinct CDR3 sequences; approximately 18% of them were singletons. The ten biggest clones cover 3.9% of the sample.

This receptor was obtained from a young man who had mild COVID-19 (a few samples of this study predate the infection). The sample titles of this study are shuffled in the database, so cell type and time point are left out; the donor was told from shared clones. Sample: PBMCs or a T cell subset sorted from them (not recorded which). In this chain, TRBV6-6 is recombined with TRBJ1-5; TRBD1 is a weak D gene call, 5 bases matching. The DNA sequence follows: TGTGCCAGCACCATACAGGTGCCAGGGCCCCAGCATTTT. It translates as CASTIQVPGPQHF.